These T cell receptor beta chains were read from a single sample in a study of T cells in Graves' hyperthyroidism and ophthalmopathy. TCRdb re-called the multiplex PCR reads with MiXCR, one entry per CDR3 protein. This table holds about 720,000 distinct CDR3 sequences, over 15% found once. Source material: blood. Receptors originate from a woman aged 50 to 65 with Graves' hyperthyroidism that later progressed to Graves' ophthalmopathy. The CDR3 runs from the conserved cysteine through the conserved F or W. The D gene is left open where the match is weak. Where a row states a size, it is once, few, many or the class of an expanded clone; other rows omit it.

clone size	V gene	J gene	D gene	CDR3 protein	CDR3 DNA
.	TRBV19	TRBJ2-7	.	CASSIPGLTYEQYF	TGTGCCAGTAGTATTCCGGGGCTCACCTACGAGCAGTACTTC
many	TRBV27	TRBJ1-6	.	CASSLQGMGSPLHF	TGTGCCAGCAGTTTACAGGGGATGGGTTCACCCCTCCACTTT
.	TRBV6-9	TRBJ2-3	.	CATRQDTDTQYF	TGTGCCACCCGACAGGACACAGATACGCAGTATTTT
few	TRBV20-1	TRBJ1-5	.	CSAKDIQAVDQPQHF	TGCAGTGCTAAAGACATACAGGCCGTCGATCAGCCCCAGCATTTT
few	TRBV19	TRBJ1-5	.	CASSKLTGQQHF	TGTGCCAGTAGCAAACTTACGGGTCAGCAGCATTTT
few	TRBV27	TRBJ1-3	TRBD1	CASSSTGTGLTIYF	TGTGCCAGCAGTTCAACCGGGACAGGCCTCACCATATATTTT
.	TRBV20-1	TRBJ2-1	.	CSALRDEQFF	TGCAGTGCTCTAAGGGATGAGCAGTTCTTC
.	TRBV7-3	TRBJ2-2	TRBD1	CASSRPPGGAHTGELFF	TGTGCCAGCAGCCGACCCCCAGGGGGAGCCCACACCGGGGAGCTGTTTTTT
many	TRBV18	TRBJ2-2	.	CASSPPDGTGELFF	TGTGCCAGCTCACCACCCGACGGCACCGGGGAGCTGTTTTTT
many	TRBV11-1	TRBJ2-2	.	CASSLGANPPYTGELFF	TGTGCCAGCAGCTTAGGGGCAAATCCTCCGTACACCGGGGAGCTGTTTTTT
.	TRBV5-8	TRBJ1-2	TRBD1	CASSLYRGLYGYTF	TGTGCCAGCAGCTTGTACAGGGGCCTCTATGGCTACACCTTC
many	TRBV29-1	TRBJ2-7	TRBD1	CSVESTGESYEQYF	TGCAGCGTTGAATCGACAGGGGAGTCCTACGAGCAGTACTTC
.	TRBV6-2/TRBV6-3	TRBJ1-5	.	CASRGGGSNQPQHF	TGTGCCAGCAGGGGAGGGGGAAGCAATCAGCCCCAGCATTTT
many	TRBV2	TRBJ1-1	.	CASSEARTNWDTEAFF	TGTGCCAGCAGTGAAGCCCGGACAAACTGGGACACTGAAGCTTTCTTT
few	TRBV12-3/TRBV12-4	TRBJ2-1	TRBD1	CASRWDSEQFF	TGTGCCAGCAGATGGGACAGTGAGCAGTTCTTC
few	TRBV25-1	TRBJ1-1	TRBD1	CASRGAGQGNTEAFF	TGTGCCAGCAGAGGCGCGGGACAGGGAAACACTGAAGCTTTCTTT
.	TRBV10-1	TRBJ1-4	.	CASSERSEKLFF	TGCGCCAGCAGTGAACGGAGTGAAAAACTGTTTTTT
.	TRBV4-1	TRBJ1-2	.	CASSQVYSGEYGYTF	TGCGCCAGCAGCCAAGTGTACTCAGGGGAATATGGCTACACCTTC
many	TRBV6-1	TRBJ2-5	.	CASSELVRGETQYF	TGTGCCAGCAGTGAACTCGTCAGGGGAGAGACCCAGTACTTC
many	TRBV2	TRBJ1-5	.	CASSEAGQPQHF	TGTGCCAGCAGTGAAGCGGGTCAGCCCCAGCATTTT
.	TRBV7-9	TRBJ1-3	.	CASSLVVPGNTIYF	TGTGCCAGCAGCTTAGTAGTTCCTGGAAACACCATATATTTT
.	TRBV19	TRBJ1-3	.	CASSKTAAESGNTIYF	TGTGCCAGTAGTAAGACAGCCGCTGAATCTGGAAACACCATATATTTT
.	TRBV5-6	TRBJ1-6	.	CASSLDRGANSPLHF	TGTGCCAGCAGCTTGGATAGGGGCGCTAATTCACCCCTCCACTTT
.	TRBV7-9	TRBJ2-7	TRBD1	CASSPPTGGAAYEQYF	TGTGCCAGCAGCCCACCCACAGGGGGCGCAGCCTACGAGCAGTACTTC
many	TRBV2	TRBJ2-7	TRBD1	CASGPGQGQYEQYF	TGTGCCAGCGGGCCGGGACAGGGACAGTACGAGCAGTACTTC
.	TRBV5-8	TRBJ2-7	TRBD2	CASSPRGSGVYEQYF	TGTGCCAGCAGCCCACGAGGGAGCGGGGTATACGAGCAGTACTTC
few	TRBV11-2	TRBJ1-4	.	CASSLVQLSRGNEKLFF	TGTGCCAGCAGCTTAGTACAGCTCTCGAGGGGTAATGAAAAACTGTTTTTT
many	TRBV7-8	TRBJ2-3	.	CASSIPGLLTDTQYF	TGTGCCAGCAGCATTCCGGGACTTCTCACAGATACGCAGTATTTT
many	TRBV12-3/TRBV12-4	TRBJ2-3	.	CASSLRSADTQYF	TGTGCCAGCAGTTTGAGGAGCGCAGATACGCAGTATTTT
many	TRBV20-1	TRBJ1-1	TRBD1	CSAIKTGASGAFF	TGCAGTGCCATTAAGACAGGGGCATCAGGAGCTTTCTTT
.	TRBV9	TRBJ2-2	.	CARSSEPKNTGELFF	TGTGCCAGAAGCTCAGAACCTAAAAACACCGGGGAGCTGTTTTTT
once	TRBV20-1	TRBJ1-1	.	CSARDGQNTEAFF	TGCAGTGCTAGAGATGGGCAAAACACTGAAGCTTTCTTT
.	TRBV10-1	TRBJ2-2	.	CASIQFGAPGTGELFF	TGCGCCAGCATCCAGTTCGGCGCGCCGGGCACCGGGGAGCTGTTTTTT
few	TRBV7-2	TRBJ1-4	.	CASSFLAQPTNEKLFF	TGTGCCAGCAGCTTTTTAGCACAGCCAACTAATGAAAAACTGTTTTTT
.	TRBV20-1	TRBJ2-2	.	CSAWGTGELFF	TGCAGTGCTTGGGGCACCGGGGAGCTGTTTTTT
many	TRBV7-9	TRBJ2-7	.	CASTPGQYEQYF	TGTGCCAGCACCCCTGGGCAGTACGAGCAGTACTTC
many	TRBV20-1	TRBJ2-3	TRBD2	CSATALAELSTDTQYF	TGCAGTGCCACCGCACTAGCGGAGCTTAGCACAGATACGCAGTATTTT
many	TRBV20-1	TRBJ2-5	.	CSARHSLQETQYF	TGCAGTGCTAGGCACAGCCTCCAAGAGACCCAGTACTTC
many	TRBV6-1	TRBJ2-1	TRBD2	CASTSGGINEQFF	TGTGCCAGCACCTCGGGGGGGATCAATGAGCAGTTCTTC
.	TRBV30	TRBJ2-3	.	CAWSLQGSTDTQYF	TGTGCCTGGAGCCTACAGGGTAGCACAGATACGCAGTATTTT
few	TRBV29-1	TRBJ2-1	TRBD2	CSHNGGGLWNEQFF	TGCAGCCATAACGGGGGGGGATTATGGAATGAGCAGTTCTTC
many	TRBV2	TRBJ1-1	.	CASSWVELNTEAFF	TGTGCCAGCAGTTGGGTAGAGTTGAACACTGAAGCTTTCTTT
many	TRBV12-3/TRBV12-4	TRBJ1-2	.	CASSHLGQRTNYGYTF	TGTGCCAGCAGTCATCTCGGACAGAGAACCAACTATGGCTACACCTTC
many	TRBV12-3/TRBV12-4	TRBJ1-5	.	CASSLKGSNQPQHF	TGTGCCAGCAGTTTGAAGGGTAGCAATCAGCCCCAGCATTTT
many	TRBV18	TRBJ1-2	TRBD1	CASSPGDRGLNGYTF	TGTGCCAGCTCACCAGGGGACAGGGGTCTCAATGGCTACACCTTC
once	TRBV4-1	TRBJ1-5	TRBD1	CASSQSGTGVGSNQPQHF	TGCGCCAGCAGCCAATCCGGGACAGGGGTCGGTAGCAATCAGCCCCAGCATTTT
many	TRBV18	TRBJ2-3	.	CASSPTRDTQYF	TGTGCCAGCTCACCAACCCGAGATACGCAGTATTTT
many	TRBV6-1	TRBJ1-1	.	CASSYSQVANTEAFF	TGTGCCAGCAGTTATTCACAGGTTGCGAACACTGAAGCTTTCTTT
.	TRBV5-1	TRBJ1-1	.	CASSLSIPIVGEAFF	TGCGCCAGCAGCTTGTCCATACCGATCGTCGGTGAAGCTTTCTTT
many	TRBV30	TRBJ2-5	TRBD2	CAWSQGTSGGVETQYF	TGTGCCTGGAGTCAGGGGACTAGCGGGGGGGTAGAGACCCAGTACTTC
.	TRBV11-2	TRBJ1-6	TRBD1	CASSRTGKTALHF	TGTGCCAGCAGCCGGACAGGGAAAACTGCCCTCCACTTT
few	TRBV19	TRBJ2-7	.	CASMDGNSYEQYF	TGTGCCAGTATGGACGGCAACTCCTACGAGCAGTACTTC
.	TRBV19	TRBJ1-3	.	CASSIVRDASSGNTIYF	TGTGCCAGTAGTATAGTCCGGGACGCGAGCTCTGGAAACACCATATATTTT
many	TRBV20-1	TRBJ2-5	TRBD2	CSAASSGGQTQYF	TGCAGTGCAGCTTCTAGCGGGGGTCAGACCCAGTACTTC